A selection of T cell receptor beta chains follows, all from one sample in a study of blood T cells in healthy people across ages. TCRdb ran MiXCR on the 5' RACE reads and lists one entry per CDR3 protein. The table has some 1.4 million distinct CDR3 sequences, roughly 45% seen once. Sequenced: blood. The receptors derive from a woman aged 18-29 years in good health. The CDR3 runs from the conserved cysteine through the conserved F or W. Fields, in order: V gene, D gene, J gene, clone size, CDR3 DNA, CDR3 protein. A D gene is named only where the DNA matches it firmly. The size entry is marked missing in some rows and otherwise reads once, few, many or a size class.

V: TRBV15; D: -; J: TRBJ2-7; size: once; DNA: TGTGCCACCAGCAGAGATATTGGGAGGCGGGACGATAATGAGCAGTACTTC; CDR3: CATSRDIGRRDDNEQYF
V: TRBV12-3/TRBV12-4; D: -; J: TRBJ2-3; size: -; DNA: TGTGCCAGCTCTCTCGGACCCTATAGCACAGATACGCAGTATTTT; CDR3: CASSLGPYSTDTQYF
V: TRBV12-3/TRBV12-4; D: TRBD2; J: TRBJ2-3; size: -; DNA: TGTGCCAGCAGCGAAGCCGGGACTAGCGGGTCGCTCACAGATACGCAGTATTTT; CDR3: CASSEAGTSGSLTDTQYF
V: TRBV14; D: TRBD1; J: TRBJ2-7; size: -; DNA: TGTGCCAGCAGCCCACTCACAGGGACAGGATCCTACGAGCAGTACTTC; CDR3: CASSPLTGTGSYEQYF
V: TRBV10-3; D: -; J: TRBJ2-7; size: -; DNA: TGTGCCACGGAATACGGGAGTCTGGTCAACGAGCAGTACTTC; CDR3: CATEYGSLVNEQYF
V: TRBV12-3/TRBV12-4; D: -; J: TRBJ2-1; size: few; DNA: TGTGCCAGCATACGGGTGGGCAATGAGCAGTTCTTC; CDR3: CASIRVGNEQFF
V: TRBV20-1; D: TRBD2; J: TRBJ2-1; size: few; DNA: TGCAGTGCTAGAGTAGCGGGGGGCATCCCGGTATACAATGAGCAGTTCTTC; CDR3: CSARVAGGIPVYNEQFF
V: TRBV21-1; D: -; J: TRBJ2-7; size: -; DNA: TGTGCCAGCAGCAAAGCTGGTAGCGGAAACTCCTACGAGCAGTACTTC; CDR3: CASSKAGSGNSYEQYF
V: TRBV12-3/TRBV12-4; D: -; J: TRBJ1-1; size: -; DNA: TGTGCCAGCAGTGAATGGGGCCATACTGAAGCTTTCTTT; CDR3: CASSEWGHTEAFF
V: TRBV14; D: TRBD2; J: TRBJ2-1; size: -; DNA: TGTGCCAGCAGCCTAAGAGCGGGACTCACAGTACCTGAGCAGTTCTTC; CDR3: CASSLRAGLTVPEQFF
V: TRBV10-3; D: TRBD1; J: TRBJ1-5; size: -; DNA: TGTGCCGTGCAGGGGGCCAGCAATCAGCCCCAGCATTTT; CDR3: CAVQGASNQPQHF
V: TRBV29-1; D: -; J: TRBJ1-3; size: -; DNA: TGCAGCGTTCCAGCGCCTGGGGCTGGAAACACCATATATTTT; CDR3: CSVPAPGAGNTIYF
V: TRBV11-2; D: -; J: TRBJ2-5; size: -; DNA: TGTGCCAGCAGCTTAGATCGGTTCTTTGAGCAGTACTTC; CDR3: CASSLDRFFEQYF
V: TRBV15; D: -; J: TRBJ2-3; size: -; DNA: TGTGCCACCAGCGGTACGATCACAGATACGCAGTATTTT; CDR3: CATSGTITDTQYF
V: TRBV5-1; D: TRBD2; J: TRBJ2-1; size: -; DNA: TGCACCAGCAGCCAGAGGACTAGCGGATACAATGAGCAGTTCTTC; CDR3: CTSSQRTSGYNEQFF
V: TRBV19; D: -; J: TRBJ2-7; size: -; DNA: TGTGCCAGTAGTCACCCACAGTTCTACGAGCAGTACTTC; CDR3: CASSHPQFYEQYF
V: TRBV7-9; D: -; J: TRBJ1-1; size: few; DNA: TGTGCCAGCAGCTCGGAGACTCGGGGTAGTACTGAAGCTTTCTTT; CDR3: CASSSETRGSTEAFF
V: TRBV5-4; D: -; J: TRBJ1-5; size: -; DNA: TGTGCCAGCAGCTTGCCGACAGACATCTTCAATCAGCCCCAGCATTTT; CDR3: CASSLPTDIFNQPQHF
V: TRBV3-1; D: -; J: TRBJ2-4; size: -; DNA: TGTGCCAGCAGCCAATTGGATATGGTCAAAAACATTCAGTACTTC; CDR3: CASSQLDMVKNIQYF
V: TRBV12-3/TRBV12-4; D: -; J: TRBJ1-2; size: many; DNA: TGTGCCAGCAGTTTCGGCGGGGGGGACTATGGCTACACCTTC; CDR3: CASSFGGGDYGYTF
V: TRBV29-1; D: -; J: TRBJ2-7; size: few; DNA: TGCAGCGTTCATGACTACGAGCAGTACTTC; CDR3: CSVHDYEQYF
V: TRBV7-3; D: TRBD2; J: TRBJ2-1; size: -; DNA: TGTGCCAGCAGCATGAGCGGGGGGACCTACAATGAGCAGTTCTTC; CDR3: CASSMSGGTYNEQFF
V: TRBV5-1; D: TRBD2; J: TRBJ2-3; size: once; DNA: TGCGCCAGCAGCCGGGGGTCGACTAGCGGGGGTAGCACAGATACGCAGTATTTT; CDR3: CASSRGSTSGGSTDTQYF
V: TRBV6-5; D: -; J: TRBJ2-1; size: -; DNA: TGTGCCAGCAGTTACTCGAGTGGCGGGAACTACAATGAGCAGTTCTTC; CDR3: CASSYSSGGNYNEQFF
V: TRBV12-3/TRBV12-4; D: -; J: TRBJ2-3; size: few; DNA: TGTGCCAGCAGCCACATGGACAGCACAGATACGCAGTATTTT; CDR3: CASSHMDSTDTQYF
V: TRBV11-3; D: -; J: TRBJ1-5; size: -; DNA: TGTGCCAGCAGCCCAGGTCCCGGGCACAATCAGCCCCAGCATTTT; CDR3: CASSPGPGHNQPQHF
V: TRBV18; D: TRBD1; J: TRBJ1-5; size: -; DNA: TGTGCCAGCTCACCGCCGGGACAGGCTAGCAATCAGCCCCAGCATTTT; CDR3: CASSPPGQASNQPQHF
V: TRBV6-2/TRBV6-3; D: TRBD1; J: TRBJ2-1; size: few; DNA: TGTGCCAGCAGTAATATAATCGGGACAGGCTACAATGAGCAGTTCTTC; CDR3: CASSNIIGTGYNEQFF
V: TRBV5-1; D: -; J: TRBJ1-2; size: -; DNA: TGCGCCAGCAGCCTCCGGACCACTAACTATGGCTACACCTTC; CDR3: CASSLRTTNYGYTF
V: TRBV20-1; D: TRBD1; J: TRBJ1-2; size: -; DNA: TGCAGTGCTCCACAGGGGGGCGCGATGCGGGGCTACACCTTC; CDR3: CSAPQGGAMRGYTF
V: TRBV5-1; D: -; J: TRBJ2-1; size: -; DNA: TGCGCCAGCAGCTTGGCCGTAGGGGGGGGTGCGGATGAGCAGTTCTTC; CDR3: CASSLAVGGGADEQFF
V: TRBV6-1; D: -; J: TRBJ2-3; size: -; DNA: TGTGCCAGCAGTGATGGGGCCAGCGTCGATACGCAGTATTTT; CDR3: CASSDGASVDTQYF
V: TRBV24-1; D: -; J: TRBJ2-7; size: many; DNA: TGTGCCACTTCGGACAGCTACGAGCAGTACTTC; CDR3: CATSDSYEQYF
V: TRBV18; D: -; J: TRBJ2-3; size: few; DNA: TGTGCCAGCTCACCTTACGGGAAACCCGATACGCAGTATTTT; CDR3: CASSPYGKPDTQYF
V: TRBV29-1; D: -; J: TRBJ2-4; size: -; DNA: TGCAGCATATCAGGGGGGAAAAACATTCAGTACTTC; CDR3: CSISGGKNIQYF
V: TRBV4-1; D: -; J: TRBJ2-7; size: -; DNA: TGCGCCAGCAGCCCCTCCCCGAATGTCGAGCAGTACTTC; CDR3: CASSPSPNVEQYF
V: TRBV5-1; D: TRBD1; J: TRBJ2-6; size: -; DNA: TGCGCCAGCAGCTTGTTGACAGGGGGCACTGGGGCCAACGTCCTGACTTTC; CDR3: CASSLLTGGTGANVLTF
V: TRBV9; D: -; J: TRBJ1-2; size: few; DNA: TGTGCCAGCAGCGTTACAGACGGGGCTGGCGGCTACACCTTC; CDR3: CASSVTDGAGGYTF
V: TRBV7-9; D: -; J: TRBJ2-1; size: many; DNA: TGTGCCAGCAGCTTTAGGGGGGATGAGCAGTTCTTC; CDR3: CASSFRGDEQFF
V: TRBV2; D: -; J: TRBJ2-3; size: -; DNA: TGTGCCAGCAGTGGGGAACTAACTAGCACAGATACGCAGTATTTT; CDR3: CASSGELTSTDTQYF
V: TRBV6-1; D: TRBD1; J: TRBJ2-7; size: -; DNA: TGTGCCACCGGAAGGGGACAGATCTACGAGCAGTACTTC; CDR3: CATGRGQIYEQYF
V: TRBV12-3/TRBV12-4; D: -; J: TRBJ2-1; size: -; DNA: TGTGCCAGCAGTTTAGCGGAACCCTACAATGAGCAGTTCTTC; CDR3: CASSLAEPYNEQFF
V: TRBV20-1; D: -; J: TRBJ2-1; size: few; DNA: TGCAGTGCTATGTTTAGCCCCTACAATGAGCAGTTCTTC; CDR3: CSAMFSPYNEQFF
V: TRBV20-1; D: -; J: TRBJ1-1; size: -; DNA: TGCAGTGCAATGTCGGACACCCCTGAAGCTTTCTTT; CDR3: CSAMSDTPEAFF
V: TRBV7-9; D: -; J: TRBJ1-6; size: -; DNA: TGTGCCAGCACCCCATTGAGCTCCTATAATTCACCCCTCCACTTT; CDR3: CASTPLSSYNSPLHF
V: TRBV10-2; D: TRBD2; J: TRBJ2-5; size: -; DNA: TGCGCCAGCAGTGAACCCCTAGCGGGAGGGCCGATTGAGCAGTACTTC; CDR3: CASSEPLAGGPIEQYF
V: TRBV20-1; D: TRBD2; J: TRBJ2-7; size: -; DNA: TGCAGTGCTAGTCCTCCTAGCGGGGGGCTCTCCTACGAGCAGTACTTC; CDR3: CSASPPSGGLSYEQYF
V: TRBV15; D: TRBD2; J: TRBJ2-1; size: few; DNA: TGTGCCACCAGCGAGGGACTAGCGGGGACAACCTCCTACAATGAGCAGTTCTTC; CDR3: CATSEGLAGTTSYNEQFF
V: TRBV12-3/TRBV12-4; D: TRBD2; J: TRBJ2-2; size: -; DNA: TGTGCCAGCAATACACTAGCGGCCGGGGAGCTGTTTTTT; CDR3: CASNTLAAGELFF
V: TRBV3-1; D: -; J: TRBJ2-1; size: -; DNA: TGTGCCAGCAGCCAAGGTGCGCCCAAGCAGTTCTTC; CDR3: CASSQGAPKQFF
V: TRBV5-1; D: -; J: TRBJ2-1; size: -; DNA: TGCGCCAGTAGCCCCCGGGCGGGGGCCGCCTACAATGAGCAGTTCTTC; CDR3: CASSPRAGAAYNEQFF
V: TRBV12-3/TRBV12-4; D: -; J: TRBJ1-1; size: -; DNA: TGTGCCAGCAGTTCCTCTGATATGAACACTGAAGCTTTCTTT; CDR3: CASSSSDMNTEAFF
V: TRBV5-1; D: TRBD2; J: TRBJ2-5; size: -; DNA: TGCGCCAGCAGCCGACTAGCGGGGGGATTCCAAGAGACCCAGTACTTC; CDR3: CASSRLAGGFQETQYF